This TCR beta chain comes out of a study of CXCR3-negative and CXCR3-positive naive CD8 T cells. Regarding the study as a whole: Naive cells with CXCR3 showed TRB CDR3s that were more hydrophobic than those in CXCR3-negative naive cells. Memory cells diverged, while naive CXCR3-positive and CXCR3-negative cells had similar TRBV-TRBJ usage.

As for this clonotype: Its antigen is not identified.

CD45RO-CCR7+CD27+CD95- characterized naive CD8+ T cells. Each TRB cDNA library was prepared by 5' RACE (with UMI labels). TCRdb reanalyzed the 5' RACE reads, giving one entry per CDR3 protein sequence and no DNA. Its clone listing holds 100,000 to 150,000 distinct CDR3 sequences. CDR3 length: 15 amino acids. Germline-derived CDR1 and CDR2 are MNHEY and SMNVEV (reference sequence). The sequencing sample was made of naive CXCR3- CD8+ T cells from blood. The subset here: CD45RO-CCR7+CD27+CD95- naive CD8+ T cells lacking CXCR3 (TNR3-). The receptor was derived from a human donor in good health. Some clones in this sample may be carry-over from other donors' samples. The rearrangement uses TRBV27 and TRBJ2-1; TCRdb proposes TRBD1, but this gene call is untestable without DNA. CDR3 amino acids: CASRLPGQGYNEQFF.